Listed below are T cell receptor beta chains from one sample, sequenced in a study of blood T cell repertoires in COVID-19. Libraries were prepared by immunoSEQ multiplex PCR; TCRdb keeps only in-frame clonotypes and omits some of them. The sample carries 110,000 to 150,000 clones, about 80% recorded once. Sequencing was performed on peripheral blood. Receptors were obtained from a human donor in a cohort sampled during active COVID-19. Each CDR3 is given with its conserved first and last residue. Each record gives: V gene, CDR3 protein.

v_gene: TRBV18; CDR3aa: CASSPSGQGTGYTF
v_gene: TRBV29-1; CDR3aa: CSVAELTGGYEQYF
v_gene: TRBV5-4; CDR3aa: CASSSNRGMFYGYTF
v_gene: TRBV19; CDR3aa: CASSTQGLGNTIYF
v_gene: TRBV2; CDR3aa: CASSLLQGAGYTF
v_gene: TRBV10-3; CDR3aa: CAISAGAQETQYF
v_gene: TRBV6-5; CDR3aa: CASRLSGNSYNEQFF
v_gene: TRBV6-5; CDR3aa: CASNPRGSGAEAFF
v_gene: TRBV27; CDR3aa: CASSRRTGVGSTGELFF
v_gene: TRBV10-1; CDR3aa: CASSEEDSPYEQYF
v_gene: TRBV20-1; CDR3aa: CSARANEQYF
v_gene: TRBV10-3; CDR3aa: CAISDGPGSNEKLFF
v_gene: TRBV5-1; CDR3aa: CASSLAPTGVGYTF
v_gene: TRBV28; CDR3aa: CASSFPRLAGGYEQYF
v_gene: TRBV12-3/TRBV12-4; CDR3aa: CASSLTVNYGYTF
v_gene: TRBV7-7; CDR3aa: CASSSGQGPHRELFF
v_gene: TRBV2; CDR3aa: CASSVRQGASGNTIYF
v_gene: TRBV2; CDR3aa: CASSGPPSPNQPQHF